This T cell receptor (beta chain) is from a study of cytotoxic CD8 clonotypes in ibrutinib-treated CLL. Study context: Partial response occurred in about 25 patients and complete response in 2; at median about 70 months, about 14 remained remitted and about 12 progressed.

A 1 in 200,000 to 1 in 1 million T cell depth was the sequencing target. Libraries were prepared by immunoSEQ multiplex PCR; TCRdb keeps only in-frame clonotypes and omits some of them. The sample includes more than 200,000 clones, just under 80% of them seen just once. CDR1 and CDR2 from the germline V gene are SGHVS and FQNEAQ. CDR3 length: 16 amino acids. V lost 2 bases and J lost 8; bases outside the gene matches: 10. The clonotype comes from a human donor with chronic lymphocytic leukemia. The chain couples TRBV7-8 to TRBJ2-1, with TRBD2 matching over 9 bases. The source was PBMCs, collected after 12 months of ibrutinib treatment. The CDR3 nucleotides read TGTGCCAGCAGCTTATGGCGGGAGGGGCCAGTGGATGAGCAGTTCTTC. It translates to CASSLWREGPVDEQFF.